This is a list of T cell receptor beta chains from one sample in a study of spatial heterogeneity in lung cancer. TCRdb recomputed calls from the 5' RACE reads with MiXCR, one row per CDR3 protein. The sample consists of about 15,000 distinct CDR3 sequences, about 6% of them appearing once. This sample comprised PBMCs, obtained at follow-up. All receptors derive from a male donor with early-stage non-small cell lung cancer. Each CDR3 is given with its conserved first and last residue. The D gene is left open where the match is weak. The size field is filled for only some rows; it gives once, few, many or a size class.

j_gene: TRBJ2-1
d_gene: TRBD2
v_gene: TRBV23-1
abundance: medium-sized
CDR3aa: CASNNLIPGLAGNNEQFF
CDR3nt: TGCGCCAGCAACAATCTAATCCCGGGACTAGCGGGAAATAATGAGCAGTTCTTC

j_gene: TRBJ1-1
d_gene: -
v_gene: TRBV5-5
abundance: many
CDR3aa: CASSPIGEATEAFF
CDR3nt: TGTGCCAGCAGCCCCATTGGTGAAGCCACTGAAGCTTTCTTT

j_gene: TRBJ1-6
d_gene: -
v_gene: TRBV10-3
abundance: many
CDR3aa: CAGSPDPHASPLHF
CDR3nt: TGTGCCGGCTCTCCGGACCCCCATGCTTCACCCCTCCACTTT

j_gene: TRBJ2-7
d_gene: -
v_gene: TRBV12-3/TRBV12-4
abundance: many
CDR3aa: CASSSSRIRGSEQYF
CDR3nt: TGTGCCAGCAGCTCATCCCGCATCAGGGGCTCCGAGCAGTACTTC

j_gene: TRBJ2-2
d_gene: -
v_gene: TRBV6-6
abundance: -
CDR3aa: CASRAQGGVDTGELFF
CDR3nt: TGTGCCAGCAGAGCCCAGGGCGGGGTGGACACCGGGGAGCTGTTTTTT

j_gene: TRBJ1-2
d_gene: TRBD1
v_gene: TRBV7-9
abundance: -
CDR3aa: CASASSQGGYGYTF
CDR3nt: TGTGCCAGCGCCTCTTCCCAGGGGGGCTATGGCTACACCTTC

j_gene: TRBJ2-1
d_gene: -
v_gene: TRBV14
abundance: -
CDR3aa: CASSQVGVIEQFF
CDR3nt: TGTGCCAGCAGCCAAGTAGGAGTTATCGAGCAGTTCTTC

j_gene: TRBJ2-3
d_gene: -
v_gene: TRBV19
abundance: many
CDR3aa: CASSPWGSGADTQYF
CDR3nt: TGTGCCAGTAGCCCTTGGGGGAGCGGCGCAGATACGCAGTATTTT

j_gene: TRBJ2-5
d_gene: -
v_gene: TRBV4-3
abundance: few
CDR3aa: CASSQDLGVQIPQYF
CDR3nt: TGCGCCAGCAGCCAAGATCTGGGGGTACAGATTCCCCAGTACTTC

j_gene: TRBJ2-5
d_gene: -
v_gene: TRBV6-5
abundance: many
CDR3aa: CASKASIPQETQYF
CDR3nt: TGTGCCAGCAAGGCAAGCATCCCCCAAGAGACCCAGTACTTC

j_gene: TRBJ2-3
d_gene: -
v_gene: TRBV7-9
abundance: few
CDR3aa: CASFRGGAGDTQYF
CDR3nt: TGTGCCAGCTTCAGGGGTGGGGCCGGAGATACGCAGTATTTT